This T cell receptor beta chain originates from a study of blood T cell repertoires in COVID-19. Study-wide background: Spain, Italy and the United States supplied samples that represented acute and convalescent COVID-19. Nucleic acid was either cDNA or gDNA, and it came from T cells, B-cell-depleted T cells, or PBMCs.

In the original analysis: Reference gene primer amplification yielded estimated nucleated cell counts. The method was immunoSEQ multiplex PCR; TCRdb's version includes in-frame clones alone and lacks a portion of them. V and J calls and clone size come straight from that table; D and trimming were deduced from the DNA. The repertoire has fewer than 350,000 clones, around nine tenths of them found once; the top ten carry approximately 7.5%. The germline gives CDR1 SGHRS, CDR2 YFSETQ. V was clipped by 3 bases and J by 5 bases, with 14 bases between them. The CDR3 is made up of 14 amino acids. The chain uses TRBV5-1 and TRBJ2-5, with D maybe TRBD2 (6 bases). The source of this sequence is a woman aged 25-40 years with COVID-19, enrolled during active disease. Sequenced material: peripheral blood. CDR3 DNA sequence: TGCGCCAGCAGCTGGGGGGAAGGCGGGGAGACCCAGTACTTC. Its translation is CASSWGEGGETQYF. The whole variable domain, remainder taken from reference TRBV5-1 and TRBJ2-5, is KAGVTQTPRYLIKTRGQQVTLSCSPISGHRSVSWYQQTPGQGLQFLFEYFSETQRNKGNFPGRFSGRQFSNSRSEMNVSTLELGDSALYLCASSWGEGGETQYFGPGTRLLVL.